The 20 T cell receptor beta chains below come from one sample, sequenced in a study of Ad26.COV2.S vaccination and SARS-CoV-2 variants. Noted treatment: around 19 received Ad26.COV2.S at low or high dose, single or two shots; roughly five received placebo; per-sample allocation not given. Sampling happened 63 days after the first vaccine or placebo injection. Using immunoSEQ multiplex PCR, the repertoire was profiled, and TCRdb retains in-frame clones only, with some absent. The repertoire holds some 240,000 clones, with roughly 89% as singletons. Here the sequenced sample was peripheral blood, taken in a trial of Ad26.COV2.S vaccine versus placebo. Receptor source: a person aged 18-60 years who received the Ad26.COV2.S COVID-19 vaccine or a placebo.

The rearrangement uses TRBV19 and TRBJ1-3, with D uncertain. CDR1 and CDR2 (germline): LNHDA, SQIVND (reference sequence). Between the trimmed V and J ends, which lost 5 bases and 0 bases, there was a span of 14 bases. The CDR3 has 16 residues. The CDR3 nucleotides read TGTGCCAGTAGTCCCCAACACGCGAGCTCTGGAAACACCATATATTTT. Translation gives CASSPQHASSGNTIYF.

This rearrangement joins TRBV6-5 to TRBJ2-1; a weak D match, TRBD1 (7 bases). V was trimmed by 7 bases and J by 5 bases, leaving 15 bases between them. Germline lookup yields CDR1 MNHEY and CDR2 SVGAGI. This CDR3 is 14 amino acids long. In DNA, the CDR3 is TGTGCCAGCACCAGGGGGGTTGATCACAATGAGCAGTTCTTC. Translating it yields CASTRGVDHNEQFF.

This clone was detected once. This CDR3 reads CASSNPGQGGHQPQHF. CDR3 nucleotides: TGTGCCAGCAGTAATCCGGGACAGGGAGGGCATCAGCCCCAGCATTTT. The chain has TRBV6-2 or TRBV6-3 and TRBJ1-5; 9 bases align to TRBD1. In germline, CDR1 is MNHEY, CDR2 SVGEGT. The CDR3 sequence is 16 residues long. Unmatched junction bases numbered 10, after V lost 5 bases and J lost 5 bases.

The gene calls are TRBV6-4 and TRBJ2-5; D gene unclear. CDR1 and CDR2 from the germline V gene are MRHNA and SNTAGT. This CDR3 region has 14 residues. Trimming took off 6 bases at V and 7 bases at J, with 18 bases between the two ends. The CDR3 sequence is CASSATATGGTQYF. DNA of the CDR3: TGTGCCAGCAGCGCGACGGCAACTGGCGGGACCCAGTACTTC.

This rearrangement joins TRBV24-1 to TRBJ2-6, with D tentatively TRBD1 (6 bases). Between the trimmed V and J ends, which lost 5 bases and 0 bases, there was a span of 16 bases. The germline gives CDR1 KGHDR, CDR2 SFDVKD. CDR3 length: 18 amino acids. CDR3 coding DNA: TGTGCCACCAGTGCCGGGACAAGGGCCAGCTCTGGGGCCAACGTCCTGACTTTC. Amino acid sequence: CATSAGTRASSGANVLTF.

The chain joins TRBV6-2 or TRBV6-3 to TRBJ2-5; 8 positions match TRBD2. Germline loops: CDR1 MNHEY, CDR2 SVGEGT. V gave up 4 bases and J gave up 4 bases; unmatched junction bases: 8. The CDR3 contains 15 residues. Here the CDR3 DNA reads TGTGCCAGCAGTTTGATAGCGGGGAGTCGAGAGACCCAGTACTTC. This translates into CASSLIAGSRETQYF.

This chain uses TRBV6-5 with TRBJ2-3; 8 nucleotides agree with TRBD2. Germline values: CDR1 MNHEY, CDR2 SVGAGI. CDR3 length equals 15 residues. Trimming at V came to 6 bases and at J to 1 base, leaving 6 bases not matched to a gene. CDR3 residues: CASRGLVSGTDTQYF. Written as DNA, the CDR3 is TGTGCCAGCAGGGGACTAGTTTCCGGCACAGATACGCAGTATTTT.

The rearrangement links TRBV4-2 to TRBJ2-1, with no clear D. Trimming removed 4 bases from V and 0 bases from J, with 7 bases in between. Looked up from germline, CDR1 is LGHNA and CDR2 is YNFKEQ. The CDR3 runs 14 residues. The CDR3 DNA reads TGTGCCAGCAGCCGTGAGAGCTCCTACAATGAGCAGTTCTTC. Translated, it gives CASSRESSYNEQFF.

The gene calls are TRBV6-1 and TRBJ2-2, with 9 bases matching TRBD1. Germline CDR1 reads MNHNS; CDR2 reads SASEGT. With V trimmed by 2 bases and J by 3 bases, 1 base remained unmatched. CDR3 length equals 15 residues. CDR3 DNA sequence: TGTGCCAGCAGTGAAACAGGGGGCTACACCGGGGAGCTGTTTTTT. It translates to CASSETGGYTGELFF.

The chain has TRBV9 and TRBJ2-6; D ambiguous. Germline V gives CDR1 SGDLS, CDR2 YYNGEE. The CDR3 is made up of 15 amino acids. V was cut by 4 bases and J by 4 bases, with 12 bases left in between. CDR3 protein: CASSFGLAGANVLTF. In DNA form, the CDR3 reads TGTGCCAGCAGCTTCGGGCTTGCGGGGGCCAACGTCCTGACTTTC.

This chain uses TRBV9 with TRBJ2-2; 11 bases line up with TRBD1. CDR3 length: 16 residues. Per germline, CDR1 SGDLS and CDR2 YYNGEE. V dropped 7 bases and J dropped 8; count of bases not matched to a gene: 13. The CDR3 loop is CASGPHPGQGGGELFF. The CDR3 nucleotides read TGTGCCAGCGGCCCCCACCCGGGACAGGGGGGTGGGGAGCTGTTTTTT.

The gene calls are TRBV12-5 and TRBJ2-7, with D maybe TRBD1 (5 bases). The length of the CDR3 is 17 residues. V lost 0 bases and J 2 bases, leaving 17 bases between the germline ends. Per germline, CDR1 LGHNT and CDR2 FRNRAP. The CDR3 is CASGLVPRQSPTYEQYV. The CDR3 coding sequence is TGTGCTAGTGGTTTGGTACCGCGACAGTCCCCAACCTACGAGCAGTACGTC.

The rearrangement links TRBV11-1 to TRBJ1-2; D unclear. The V gene's germline CDR1 is SGHAT and CDR2 FQDESV (reference sequence). The CDR3 runs 16 residues. V was clipped by 2 bases and J by 7 bases, with 20 bases between them. The CDR3 here is CASSLSSYRRSSGYTF. Written as DNA, the CDR3 is TGTGCCAGCAGCTTATCTTCTTATAGACGCTCTAGTGGCTACACCTTC. Drawing the rest from reference TRBV11-1 and TRBJ1-2, the complete variable domain is EAEVAQSPRYKITEKSQAVAFWCDPISGHATLYWYRQILGQGPELLVQFQDESVVDDSQLPKDRFSAERLKGVDSTLKIQPAELGDSAMYLCASSLSSYRRSSGYTFGSGTRLTVV.

In this sample, this clone turned up once. The chain recombines TRBV9 with TRBJ2-3; TRBD2 matches at 8 bases. Losses at the gene ends were 0 bases for V and 3 bases for J; bases not matched to a gene: 3. Germline-derived CDR1 and CDR2 are SGDLS and YYNGEE. The CDR3 covers 15 residues. The CDR3 protein is CASSVALAVTDTQYF. Written as DNA, the CDR3 is TGTGCCAGCAGCGTAGCACTAGCGGTGACAGATACGCAGTATTTT. Drawing the rest from reference TRBV9 and TRBJ2-3, the complete variable domain is DSGVTQTPKHLITATGQRVTLRCSPRSGDLSVYWYQQSLDQGLQFLIQYYNGEERAKGNILERFSAQQFPDLHSELNLSSLELGDSALYFCASSVALAVTDTQYFGPGTRLTVL.

The chain links TRBV18 to TRBJ1-5, with 8 bases matching TRBD1. Trimming cost V 6 bases and J 6 bases; bases outside gene matches: 7. Germline lookup yields CDR1 KGHSH and CDR2 LQKENI. The CDR3 spans 14 residues. CDR3 coding DNA: TGTGCCAGCTCCCTCGACAGGGGAATTCAGCCCCAGCATTTT. Its translation: CASSLDRGIQPQHF. The variable domain in full, with the rest retrieved from reference TRBV18 and TRBJ1-5, is NAGVMQNPRHLVRRRGQEARLRCSPMKGHSHVYWYRQLPEEGLKFMVYLQKENIIDESGMPKERFSAEFPKEGPSILRIQQVVRGDSAAYFCASSLDRGIQPQHFGDGTRLSIL.

V is TRBV7-9 and J is TRBJ2-1, with a tentative D call TRBD2 (7 bases). The germline V gene has CDR1 SEHNR and CDR2 FQNEAQ (reference sequence). The CDR3 extends over 13 amino acids. V was cut by 5 bases and J by 4 bases, with 9 bases left in between. As DNA, the CDR3 is TGTGCCAGCAGCGGGGGGGCATACAATGAGCAGTTCTTC. This encodes CASSGGAYNEQFF.

This rearrangement joins TRBV5-1 to TRBJ1-2; the match to TRBD1 covers 7 bases. This CDR3 spans 15 amino acids. Trimming at V came to 4 bases and at J to 4 bases, leaving 10 bases not matched to a gene. Looked up from germline, CDR1 is SGHRS and CDR2 is YFSETQ. The CDR3 here is CASSARQGRTYGYTF. CDR3 sequence (DNA): TGCGCCAGCAGCGCCCGACAGGGACGGACCTATGGCTACACCTTC.

CDR3 nucleotide sequence: TGTGCCAGCACCCTACATGGGTCCTACGAGCAGTACTTC. Encoded protein: CASTLHGSYEQYF. J is TRBJ2-7 and V is TRBV12-3 or TRBV12-4; no clear D. CDR3 size: 13 residues. Trimming shortened V by 7 bases and J by 1 base, and 11 bases separated the two germline ends.

This chain links TRBV6-5 with TRBJ1-2; D call uncertain. Between the trimmed V and J ends, which lost 2 bases and 6 bases, there was a span of 10 bases. Germline lookup yields CDR1 MNHEY and CDR2 SVGAGI. The CDR3 totals 13 residues. The CDR3 sequence: CASSYRPPDGYTF. In DNA, the CDR3 is TGTGCCAGCAGTTACCGACCACCTGATGGCTACACCTTC.

The chain links TRBV6-5 to TRBJ2-7; D ambiguous. There are 15 residues in the CDR3. Germline CDR1 reads MNHEY; CDR2 reads SVGAGI. Deletions cut 3 bases from V and 0 bases from J, with 12 bases between. CDR3 region: CASSYGLGSSYEQYV. CDR3 sequence (DNA): TGTGCCAGCAGTTATGGGTTGGGCAGCTCCTACGAGCAGTACGTC.